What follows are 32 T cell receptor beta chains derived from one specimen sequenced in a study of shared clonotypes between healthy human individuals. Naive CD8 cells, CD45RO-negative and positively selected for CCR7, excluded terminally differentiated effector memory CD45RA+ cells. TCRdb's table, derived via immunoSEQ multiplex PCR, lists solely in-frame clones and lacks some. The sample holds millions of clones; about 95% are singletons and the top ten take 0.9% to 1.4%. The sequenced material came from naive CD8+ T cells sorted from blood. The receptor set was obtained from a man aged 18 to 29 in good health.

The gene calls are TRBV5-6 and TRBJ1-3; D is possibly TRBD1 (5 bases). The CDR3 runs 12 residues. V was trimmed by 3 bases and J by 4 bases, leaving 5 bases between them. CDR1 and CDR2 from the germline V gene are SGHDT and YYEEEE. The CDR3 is CASSSGGNTIYF. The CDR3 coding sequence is TGTGCCAGCAGCTCAGGGGGAAACACCATATATTTT.

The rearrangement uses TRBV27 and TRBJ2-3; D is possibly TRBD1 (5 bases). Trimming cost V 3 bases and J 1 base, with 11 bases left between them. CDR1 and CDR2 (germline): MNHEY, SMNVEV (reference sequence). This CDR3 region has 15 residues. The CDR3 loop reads CASSFQAGRTDTQYF. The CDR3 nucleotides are TGTGCCAGCAGTTTTCAGGCAGGGCGCACAGATACGCAGTATTTT.

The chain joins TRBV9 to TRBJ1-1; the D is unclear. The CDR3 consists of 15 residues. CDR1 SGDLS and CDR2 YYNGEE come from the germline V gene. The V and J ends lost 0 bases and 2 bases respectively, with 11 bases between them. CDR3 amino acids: CASSVGGGDNTEAFF. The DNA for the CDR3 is TGTGCCAGCAGCGTAGGCGGCGGGGATAACACTGAAGCTTTCTTT.

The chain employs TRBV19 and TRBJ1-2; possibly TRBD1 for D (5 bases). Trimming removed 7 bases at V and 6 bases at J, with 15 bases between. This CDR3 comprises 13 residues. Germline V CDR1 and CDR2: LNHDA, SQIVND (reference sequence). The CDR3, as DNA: TGTGCCAGTAAAACTGGCAGGGATCATGGCTACACCTTC. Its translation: CASKTGRDHGYTF.

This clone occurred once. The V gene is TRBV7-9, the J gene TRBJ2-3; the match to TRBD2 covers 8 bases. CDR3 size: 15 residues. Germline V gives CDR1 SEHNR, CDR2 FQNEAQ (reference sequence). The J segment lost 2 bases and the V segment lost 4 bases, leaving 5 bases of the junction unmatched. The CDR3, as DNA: TGTGCCAGCAGCTCCCTACTAGCGGTCACAGATACGCAGTATTTT. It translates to CASSSLLAVTDTQYF. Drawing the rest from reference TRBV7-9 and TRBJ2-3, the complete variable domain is DTGVSQNPRHKITKRGQNVTFRCDPISEHNRLYWYRQTLGQGPEFLTYFQNEAQLEKSRLLSDRFSAERPKGSFSTLEIQRTEQGDSAMYLCASSSLLAVTDTQYFGPGTRLTVL.

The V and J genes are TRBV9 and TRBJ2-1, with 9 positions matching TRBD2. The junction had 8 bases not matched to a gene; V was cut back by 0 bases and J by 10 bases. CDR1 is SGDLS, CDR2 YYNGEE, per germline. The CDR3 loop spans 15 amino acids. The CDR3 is CASSVGREGGIEQFF. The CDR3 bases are TGTGCCAGCAGCGTAGGGCGGGAGGGAGGTATCGAGCAGTTCTTC.

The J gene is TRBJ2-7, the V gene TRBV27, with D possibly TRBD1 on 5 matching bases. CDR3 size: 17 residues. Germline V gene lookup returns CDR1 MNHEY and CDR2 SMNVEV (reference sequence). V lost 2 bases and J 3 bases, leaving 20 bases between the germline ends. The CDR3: CASSLGPPIVGDYEQYF. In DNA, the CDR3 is TGTGCCAGCAGTTTAGGGCCCCCCATTGTAGGGGACTACGAGCAGTACTTC.

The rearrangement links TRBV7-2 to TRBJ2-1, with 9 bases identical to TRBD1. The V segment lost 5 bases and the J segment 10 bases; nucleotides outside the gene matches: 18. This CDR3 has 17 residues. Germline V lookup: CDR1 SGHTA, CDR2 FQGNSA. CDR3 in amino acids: CASSNLWTGAGSEEQFF. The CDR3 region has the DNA TGTGCCAGCAGCAACCTGTGGACAGGGGCTGGATCGGAGGAGCAGTTCTTC.

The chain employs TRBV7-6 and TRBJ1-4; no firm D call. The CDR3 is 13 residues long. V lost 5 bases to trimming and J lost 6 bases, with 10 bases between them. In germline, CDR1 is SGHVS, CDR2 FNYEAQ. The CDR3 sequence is CASSLGAYEKLFF. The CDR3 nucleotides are TGTGCCAGCAGCCTGGGAGCTTATGAAAAACTGTTTTTT.

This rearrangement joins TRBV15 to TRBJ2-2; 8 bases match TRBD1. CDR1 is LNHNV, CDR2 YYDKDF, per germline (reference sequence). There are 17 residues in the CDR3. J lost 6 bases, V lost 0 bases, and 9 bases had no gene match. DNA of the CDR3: TGTGCCACCAGCAGAGAACGTAACAGGGGGAAGGCCGGGGAGCTGTTTTTT. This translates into CATSRERNRGKAGELFF.

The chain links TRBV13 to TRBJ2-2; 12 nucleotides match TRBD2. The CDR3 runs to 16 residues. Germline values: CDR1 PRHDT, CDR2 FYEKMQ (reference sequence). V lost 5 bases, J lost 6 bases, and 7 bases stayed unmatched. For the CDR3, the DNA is TGTGCCAGCAGCCCCGGACTAGCGGGAACCTCCGGGGAGCTGTTTTTT. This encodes CASSPGLAGTSGELFF.

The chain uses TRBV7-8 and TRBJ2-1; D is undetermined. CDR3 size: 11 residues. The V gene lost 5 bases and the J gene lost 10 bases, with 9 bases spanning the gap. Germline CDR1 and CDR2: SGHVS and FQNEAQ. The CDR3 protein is CASSQTGEQFF. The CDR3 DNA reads TGTGCCAGCAGCCAGACTGGGGAGCAGTTCTTC.

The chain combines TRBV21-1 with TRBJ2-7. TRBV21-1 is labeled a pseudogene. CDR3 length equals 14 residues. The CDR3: CASSNSQELYEQYF. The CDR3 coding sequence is TGTGCCAGCAGCAACTCCCAGGAGCTCTACGAGCAGTACTTC.

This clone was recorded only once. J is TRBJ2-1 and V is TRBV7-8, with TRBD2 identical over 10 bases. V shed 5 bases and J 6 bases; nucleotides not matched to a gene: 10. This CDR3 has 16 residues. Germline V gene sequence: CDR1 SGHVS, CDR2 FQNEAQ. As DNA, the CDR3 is TGTGCCAGCAGCCCCCTGACTAGCGGGTTTATCAATGAGCAGTTCTTC. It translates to CASSPLTSGFINEQFF.

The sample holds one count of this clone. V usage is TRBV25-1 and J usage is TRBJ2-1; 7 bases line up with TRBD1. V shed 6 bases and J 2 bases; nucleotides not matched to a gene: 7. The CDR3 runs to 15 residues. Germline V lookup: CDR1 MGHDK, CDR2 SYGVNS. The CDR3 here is CASSRQGPAYNEQFF. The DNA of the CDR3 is TGTGCCAGCAGCCGACAGGGACCGGCCTACAATGAGCAGTTCTTC.

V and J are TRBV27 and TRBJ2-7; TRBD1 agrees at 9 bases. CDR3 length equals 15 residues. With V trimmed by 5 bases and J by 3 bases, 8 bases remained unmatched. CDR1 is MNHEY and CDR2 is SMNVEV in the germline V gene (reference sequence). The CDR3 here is CASSPTGTGYYEQYF. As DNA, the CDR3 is TGTGCCAGCAGTCCTACCGGGACAGGGTACTACGAGCAGTACTTC.

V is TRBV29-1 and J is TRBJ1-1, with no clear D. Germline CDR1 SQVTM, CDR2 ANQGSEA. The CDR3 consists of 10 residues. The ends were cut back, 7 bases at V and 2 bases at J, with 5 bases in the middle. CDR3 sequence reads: CSAKNTEAFF. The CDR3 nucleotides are TGCAGCGCAAAAAACACTGAAGCTTTCTTT.

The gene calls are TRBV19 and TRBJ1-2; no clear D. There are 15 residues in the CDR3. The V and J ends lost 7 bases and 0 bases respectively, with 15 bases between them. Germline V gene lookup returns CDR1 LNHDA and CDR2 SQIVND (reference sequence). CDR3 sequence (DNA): TGTGCCAGTAAGGCAGCGTACTCTACTAACTATGGCTACACCTTC. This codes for CASKAAYSTNYGYTF.

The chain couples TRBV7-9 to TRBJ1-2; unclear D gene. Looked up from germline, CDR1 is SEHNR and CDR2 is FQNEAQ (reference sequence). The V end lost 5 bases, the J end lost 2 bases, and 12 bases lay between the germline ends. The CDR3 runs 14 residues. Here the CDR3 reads CASSEIGINYGYTF. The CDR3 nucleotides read TGTGCCAGCAGCGAAATTGGCATAAACTATGGCTACACCTTC.

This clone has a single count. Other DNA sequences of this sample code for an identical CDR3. The CDR3 sequence: CASSLRIYEQYF. CDR3 DNA: TGTGCCAGCAGCTTACGGATTTACGAGCAGTACTTC. V and J are TRBV7-9 and TRBJ2-7; D gene unclear. This CDR3 is built from 12 residues. Trimming stripped 2 bases from V and 4 bases from J, with 6 bases between. The V gene's germline CDR1 is SEHNR and CDR2 FQNEAQ (reference sequence).

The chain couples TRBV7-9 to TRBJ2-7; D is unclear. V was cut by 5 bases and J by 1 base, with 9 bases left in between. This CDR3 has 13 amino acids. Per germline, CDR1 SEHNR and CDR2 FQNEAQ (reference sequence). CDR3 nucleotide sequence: TGTGCCAGCAGCGATGCCGTATCCTACGAGCAGTACTTC. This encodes CASSDAVSYEQYF.

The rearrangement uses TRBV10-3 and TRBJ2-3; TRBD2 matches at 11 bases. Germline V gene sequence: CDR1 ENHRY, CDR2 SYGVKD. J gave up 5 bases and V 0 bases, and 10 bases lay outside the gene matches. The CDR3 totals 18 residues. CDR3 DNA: TGTGCCATCAGTGAGTCACAGGCCACTAGCGGGGGAGGAGATACGCAGTATTTT. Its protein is CAISESQATSGGGDTQYF.

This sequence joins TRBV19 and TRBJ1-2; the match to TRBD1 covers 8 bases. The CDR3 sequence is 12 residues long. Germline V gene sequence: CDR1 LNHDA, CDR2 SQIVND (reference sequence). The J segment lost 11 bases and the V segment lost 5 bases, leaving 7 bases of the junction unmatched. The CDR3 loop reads CASSVGQGKYTF. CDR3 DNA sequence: TGTGCCAGTAGTGTCGGACAGGGAAAATACACCTTC.

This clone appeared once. CDR3 residues: CASSLWASGAYEQYF. The CDR3 coding sequence is TGTGCCAGCAGCTTATGGGCTAGCGGAGCCTACGAGCAGTACTTC. The chain uses TRBV7-6 and TRBJ2-7, with TRBD2 identical over 7 bases. Per germline, CDR1 SGHVS and CDR2 FNYEAQ. The CDR3 sequence is 15 residues long. Trimming cost V 2 bases and J 2 bases; bases outside gene matches: 6.

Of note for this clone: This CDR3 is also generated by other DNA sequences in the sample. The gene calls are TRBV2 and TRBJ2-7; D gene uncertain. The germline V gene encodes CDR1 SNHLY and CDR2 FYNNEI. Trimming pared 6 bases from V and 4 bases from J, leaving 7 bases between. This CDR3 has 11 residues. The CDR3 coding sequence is TGTGCCAGCAGCCGGGCATACGAGCAGTACTTC. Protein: CASSRAYEQYF.

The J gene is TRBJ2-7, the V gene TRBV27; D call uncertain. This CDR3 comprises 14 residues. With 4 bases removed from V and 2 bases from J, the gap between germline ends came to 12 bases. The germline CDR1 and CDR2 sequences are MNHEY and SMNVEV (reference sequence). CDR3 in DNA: TGTGCCAGCAGTTGGCGGTCGAGCCCCTACGAGCAGTACTTC. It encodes CASSWRSSPYEQYF.

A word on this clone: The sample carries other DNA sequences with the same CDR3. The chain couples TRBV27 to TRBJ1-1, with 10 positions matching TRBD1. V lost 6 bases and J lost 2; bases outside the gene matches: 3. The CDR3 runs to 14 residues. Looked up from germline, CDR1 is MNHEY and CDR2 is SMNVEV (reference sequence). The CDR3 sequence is CASRWTGGNTEAFF. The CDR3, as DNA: TGTGCCAGCAGGTGGACAGGGGGTAACACTGAAGCTTTCTTT.

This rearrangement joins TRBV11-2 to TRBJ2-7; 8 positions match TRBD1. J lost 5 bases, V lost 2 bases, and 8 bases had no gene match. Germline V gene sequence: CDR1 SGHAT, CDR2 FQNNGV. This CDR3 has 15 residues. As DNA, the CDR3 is TGTGCCAGCAGCTTATTTGAGGACAGGGCGAACGAGCAGTACTTC. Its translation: CASSLFEDRANEQYF.

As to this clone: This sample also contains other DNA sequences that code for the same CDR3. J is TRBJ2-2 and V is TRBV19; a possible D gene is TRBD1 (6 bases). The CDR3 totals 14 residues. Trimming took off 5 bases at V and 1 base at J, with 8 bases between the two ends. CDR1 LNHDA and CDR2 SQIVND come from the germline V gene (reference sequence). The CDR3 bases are TGTGCCAGTAGTTTGACAGGGAACACCGGGGAGCTGTTTTTT. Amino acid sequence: CASSLTGNTGELFF.

The CDR3 is CASSIRQASDTDTQYF. The CDR3 DNA follows: TGTGCCAGCAGCATTCGACAGGCCTCTGACACAGATACGCAGTATTTT. The rearrangement joins TRBV7-9 to TRBJ2-3, with D maybe TRBD1 (6 bases). The germline gives CDR1 SEHNR, CDR2 FQNEAQ (reference sequence). This CDR3 contains 16 residues. V was cut by 5 bases and J by 2 bases, with 17 bases left in between.

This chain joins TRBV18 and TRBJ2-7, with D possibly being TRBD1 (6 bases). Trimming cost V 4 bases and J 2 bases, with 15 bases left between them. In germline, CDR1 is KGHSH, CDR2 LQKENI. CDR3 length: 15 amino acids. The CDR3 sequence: CASSQTKQGPYEQYF. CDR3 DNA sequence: TGTGCCAGCTCACAGACTAAACAGGGACCCTACGAGCAGTACTTC.

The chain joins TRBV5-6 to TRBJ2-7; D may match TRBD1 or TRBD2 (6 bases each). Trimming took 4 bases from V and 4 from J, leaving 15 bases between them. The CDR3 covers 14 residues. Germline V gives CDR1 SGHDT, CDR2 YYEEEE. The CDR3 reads CASSIAGGGYEQYF. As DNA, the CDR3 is TGTGCCAGCAGCATCGCCGGGGGCGGATACGAGCAGTACTTC. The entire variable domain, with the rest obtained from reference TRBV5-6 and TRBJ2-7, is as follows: DAGVTQSPTHLIKTRGQQVTLRCSPKSGHDTVSWYQQALGQGPQFIFQYYEEEERQRGNFPDRFSGHQFPNYSSELNVNALLLGDSALYLCASSIAGGGYEQYFGPGTRLTVT.